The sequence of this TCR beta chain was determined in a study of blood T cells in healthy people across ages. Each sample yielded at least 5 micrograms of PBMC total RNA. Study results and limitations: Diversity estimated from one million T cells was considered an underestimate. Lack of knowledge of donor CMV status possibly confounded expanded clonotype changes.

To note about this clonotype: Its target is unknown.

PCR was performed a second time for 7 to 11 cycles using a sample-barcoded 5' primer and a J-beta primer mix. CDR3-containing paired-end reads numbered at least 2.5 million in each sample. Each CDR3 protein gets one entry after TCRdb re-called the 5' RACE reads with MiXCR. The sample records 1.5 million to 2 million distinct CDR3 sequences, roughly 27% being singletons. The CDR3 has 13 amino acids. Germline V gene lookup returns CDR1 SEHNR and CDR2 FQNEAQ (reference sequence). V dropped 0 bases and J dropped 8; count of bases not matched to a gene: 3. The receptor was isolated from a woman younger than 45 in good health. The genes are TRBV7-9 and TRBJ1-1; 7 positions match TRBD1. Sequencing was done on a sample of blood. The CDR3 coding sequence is TGTGCCAGCAGCTTAGCTGGGGGACAGGAAGCTTTCTTT. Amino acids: CASSLAGGQEAFF.